This TCR beta chain derives from a study of blood T cell repertoires in COVID-19. Sequenced by immunoSEQ multiplex PCR; TCRdb stores in-frame clones only, minus some. The sample lists hundreds of thousands of clones, approximately 90% occurring once. The CDR3 is made up of 14 amino acids. CDR1 MDHEN and CDR2 SYDVKM come from the germline V gene. With 8 bases clipped from V and 5 bases from J, the junction kept 4 bases outside the gene matches. V and J are TRBV28 and TRBJ2-2; 11 bases fit TRBD2. The TCR originated in a man between 25 and 39 years old who had recovered from COVID-19. Sequenced material: PBMCs or T cells enriched from blood (not recorded which). CDR3 coding DNA: TGTGCCAGCGAGGGACTAGCGGTTACCGGGGAGCTGTTTTTT. It yields the protein CASEGLAVTGELFF.